The clone carrying this T cell receptor beta chain was seen many times. This sample was included in a study of breast tumors, draining lymph nodes, adjacent tissues. Breast cancer patients provided tissue from their axillary draining lymph nodes. TCRdb recomputed calls from the multiplex PCR reads with MiXCR, one row per CDR3 protein. The table lists around 230,000 distinct CDR3 sequences, approximately 31% of them singletons. Sequencing was done on a sample of axillary lymph node tissue. The sequence derives from a female donor with breast cancer. Some clones in this sample may be carry-over from other donors' samples.

CDR3 region: CASSWGQFTFYNEQFF. The CDR3 DNA is TGCGCCAGCAGCTGGGGGCAGTTTACGTTCTACAATGAGCAGTTCTTC. The J gene is TRBJ2-1, the V gene TRBV5-1; perhaps TRBD1 as D (6 bases). The V gene's germline CDR1 is SGHRS and CDR2 YFSETQ. The CDR3 runs to 16 residues. V lost 3 bases and J lost 3, with 16 bases in between.